Below, 26 T cell receptor beta chains from the same sample are listed, as sequenced in a study of blood T cells in healthy people across ages. It was with a sample-barcoded 5' primer and a J-beta primer mix that a second PCR of about 7 to 12 cycles was run. TCRdb processed the 5' RACE reads anew with MiXCR; each CDR3 protein has one entry. The sample consists of 1.4 million or so distinct CDR3 sequences, roughly two fifths of them appearing once. Sequenced input: blood. Source of these receptors: a woman between 18 and 29 years old in good health.

This clonotype was seen more than once but under ten times. The chain uses TRBV10-3 and TRBJ2-5, with D perhaps matching TRBD1 or TRBD2 (5 bases each). Germline V gene data show CDR1 as ENHRY and CDR2 as SYGVKD. V was pared by 5 bases and J by 2 bases, with 15 bases between. CDR3 size: 15 residues. CDR3 protein: CAISWGKAAQETQYF. In DNA, the CDR3 is TGTGCCATCAGTTGGGGGAAAGCAGCGCAAGAGACCCAGTACTTC.

V and J are TRBV7-2 and TRBJ1-1; D gene ambiguous. CDR1 is SGHTA, CDR2 FQGNSA, per germline. The CDR3 is 14 residues long. Trimming shortened V by 3 bases and J by 1 base, and 9 bases separated the two germline ends. In DNA form, the CDR3 reads TGTGCCAGCAGCTTTGGGGTAGGGAACACTGAAGCTTTCTTT. This codes for CASSFGVGNTEAFF. Drawing the rest from reference TRBV7-2 and TRBJ1-1, the complete variable domain is GAGVSQSPSNKVTEKGKDVELRCDPISGHTALYWYRQSLGQGLEFLIYFQGNSAPDKSGLPSDRFSAERTGGSVSTLTIQRTQQEDSAVYLCASSFGVGNTEAFFGQGTRLTVV.

The rearrangement links TRBV11-2 to TRBJ2-3; 8 bases agree with TRBD1. The V segment lost 5 bases and the J segment 1 base; nucleotides outside the gene matches: 17. Germline V gives CDR1 SGHAT, CDR2 FQNNGV. The length of the CDR3 is 19 residues. The DNA of the CDR3 is TGTGCCAGCAGCGTTTCCGGGACAGGAGTCGATTGGGGCACAGATACGCAGTATTTT. It codes for CASSVSGTGVDWGTDTQYF. The variable domain in full, completed from reference TRBV11-2 and TRBJ2-3, reads EAGVAQSPRYKIIEKRQSVAFWCNPISGHATLYWYQQILGQGPKLLIQFQNNGVVDDSQLPKDRFSAERLKGVDSTLKIQPAKLEDSAVYLCASSVSGTGVDWGTDTQYFGPGTRLTVL.

This clonotype was seen only a few times. This chain uses TRBV6-2 or TRBV6-3 with TRBJ2-1; unclear D gene. Deletions cut 2 bases from V and 11 bases from J, with 10 bases between. CDR3 length: 12 amino acids. Per the germline V gene, CDR1 is MNHEY and CDR2 is SVGEGT. Written as DNA, the CDR3 is TGTGCCAGCAGTTACCGGTGGTCTCAGCAGTTCTTC. It specifies CASSYRWSQQFF.

Here the CDR3 reads CASSSTGRPQETQYF. In DNA form, the CDR3 reads TGTGCCAGCAGTTCTACCGGACGGCCCCAAGAGACCCAGTACTTC. This chain uses TRBV12-3 or TRBV12-4 with TRBJ2-5; the D is unclear. This CDR3 is built from 15 residues. Trimming removed 4 bases from V and 1 base from J, with 13 bases in between.

The chain joins TRBV7-9 to TRBJ2-1, with D hard to call. Trimming took off 3 bases at V and 7 bases at J, with 10 bases between the two ends. The CDR3 covers 13 residues. Germline V gene lookup returns CDR1 SEHNR and CDR2 FQNEAQ (reference sequence). DNA for the CDR3: TGTGCCAGCAGCTTCGGTCCTAGAAATGAGCAGTTCTTC. It codes for CASSFGPRNEQFF.

V usage is TRBV9 and J usage is TRBJ2-7; TRBD2 matches at 7 bases. This CDR3 spans 15 amino acids. V lost 2 bases, J lost 0 bases, and 5 bases stayed unmatched. Per germline, CDR1 SGDLS and CDR2 YYNGEE. The CDR3 DNA is TGTGCCAGCAGCGTCGCTAGCGGAAACTCCTACGAGCAGTACTTC. Amino acids: CASSVASGNSYEQYF.

This clonotype appeared a few times. DNA of the CDR3: TGTGCCAGCATTCGACTAGCGGGAGTGGAGACCCAGTACTTC. It is translated as CASIRLAGVETQYF. The rearrangement links TRBV7-2 to TRBJ2-5; TRBD2 aligns across 12 bases. Germline V gene sequence: CDR1 SGHTA, CDR2 FQGNSA. The V gene end was trimmed by 7 bases and the J gene end by 5 bases; junction bases not matched to a gene: 5. The CDR3 totals 14 residues.

V usage is TRBV25-1 and J usage is TRBJ2-5; 8 nucleotides line up with TRBD1. Germline lookup yields CDR1 MGHDK and CDR2 SYGVNS. The CDR3 length is 17 residues. With 3 bases clipped from V and 11 bases from J, the junction kept 20 bases outside the gene matches. The CDR3 bases are TGTGCCAGCAGTGACCAAATCGACAGGGGAGTTTACAATGAGCAGTACTTC. The encoded protein is CASSDQIDRGVYNEQYF.

The chain couples TRBV20-1 to TRBJ2-1; 7 bases line up with TRBD2. The last part of the DNA fits TRBJ2-7 better; the J call may be wrong. Germline V CDR1 and CDR2: DFQATT, SNEGSKA (reference sequence). This CDR3 contains 14 residues. Here the CDR3 reads CSASFAGVGNEQYF. The CDR3 DNA reads as TGCAGTGCTAGCTTTGCGGGGGTTGGCAATGAGCAGTACTTC.

This clonotype was seen more than once but under ten times. The junction and the germline gene differ at one end; a read error may be behind it. The genes are TRBV20-1 and TRBJ2-1; TRBD1 is a possible D gene (5 bases). Germline V gene sequence: CDR1 DFQATT, CDR2 SNEGSKA (reference sequence). The CDR3 covers 13 residues. Here the CDR3 DNA reads TGCAGTGCTAGATGGGGCGCCCACAATGCGCAGTTCTTC. It yields the protein CSARWGAHNAQFF.

This clonotype was detected once. The junction does not match germline at one end; this may be a read error. V gene TRBV6-5 combines with J gene TRBJ1-1, with TRBD1 matching over 7 bases. The CDR3 spans 12 residues. Germline V gene sequence: CDR1 MNHEY, CDR2 SVGAGI. The CDR3 DNA sequence: TGTACCAGCGGACAGGTAGATACTGAAGCTTTCTTT. Its protein is CTSGQVDTEAFF.

The chain has TRBV29-1 and TRBJ2-7; the D gene is possibly TRBD1 (5 bases). Between the trimmed V and J ends, which lost 3 bases and 7 bases, there was a span of 16 bases. The V gene's germline CDR1 is SQVTM and CDR2 ANQGSEA. There are 13 residues in the CDR3. The CDR3 sequence: CSVDRGLSNEQYF. In nucleotides, the CDR3 is TGCAGCGTTGATAGGGGTCTGAGCAATGAGCAGTACTTC.

The chain combines TRBV6-2 or TRBV6-3 with TRBJ2-2; D remains ambiguous. Trimming cost V 0 bases and J 3 bases, with 17 bases left between them. The CDR3 length is 18 residues. From germline, CDR1 is MNHEY and CDR2 SVGEGT. The CDR3 DNA reads TGTGCCAGCAGTTACTCAACTCGGGCAGTTCGGGACACCGGGGAGCTGTTTTTT. Encoded protein: CASSYSTRAVRDTGELFF.

This clonotype was detected only a few times. The chain recombines TRBV27 with TRBJ1-2; possibly TRBD1 for D (5 bases). Germline assignment: CDR1 MNHEY and CDR2 SMNVEV (reference sequence). The V and J ends lost 7 bases and 8 bases respectively, with 20 bases between them. The CDR3 consists of 14 residues. This chain's CDR3 is CASTSWAGLGGYTF. The CDR3 nucleotides read TGTGCCAGCACCTCTTGGGCAGGGTTGGGAGGCTACACCTTC.

The rearrangement links TRBV7-2 to TRBJ2-7; tentatively, D is TRBD1 (6 bases). V lost 5 bases, J lost 2 bases, and 13 bases lay in between. Germline V CDR1 and CDR2: SGHTA, FQGNSA. The CDR3 sequence is 14 residues long. The CDR3 loop is CASSTGHRAYEQYF. The CDR3 DNA sequence: TGTGCCAGCAGCACGGGACATCGAGCCTACGAGCAGTACTTC.

This clonotype was counted a few times. This chain uses TRBV7-3 with TRBJ2-1, with 9 positions matching TRBD2. The CDR3 contains 14 residues. CDR1 is SGHTA and CDR2 is FQGTGA in the germline V gene. V was pared by 4 bases and J by 9 bases, with 7 bases of the junction left unmatched. The CDR3 is CASSSSSGIGEQFF. The CDR3 DNA is TGTGCCAGCAGCTCCTCTAGCGGGATCGGTGAGCAGTTCTTC.

This clonotype appeared once. The rearrangement joins TRBV7-2 to TRBJ2-1; TRBD2 matches 10 bases. Matching the DNA end better, TRBJ2-7 makes the J call doubtful. This CDR3 is built from 16 residues. The germline CDR1 and CDR2 sequences are SGHTA and FQGNSA. CDR3 nucleotides: TGTGCCAGCAGCTTGGGGGAGAGACTAGCGGGCAATGAGCAGTACTTC. Amino acids: CASSLGERLAGNEQYF.

Only a few counts were recorded for this clonotype. The chain links TRBV7-8 to TRBJ1-2; 8 nucleotides agree with TRBD1. There are 16 residues in the CDR3. CDR1 and CDR2 (germline): SGHVS, FQNEAQ. J was trimmed by 4 bases and V by 1 base; bases with no gene match: 8. The CDR3 bases are TGTGCCAGCAGCTTAGTAGAGCCAGGGGGCATCTATGGCTACACCTTC. Residues: CASSLVEPGGIYGYTF.

This clonotype has only a few counts. The chain recombines TRBV6-6 with TRBJ2-1; D ambiguous. V was clipped by 7 bases and J by 5 bases, with 15 bases between them. The germline gives CDR1 MNHNY, CDR2 SVGAGI (reference sequence). The CDR3 length is 14 residues. The CDR3 loop reads CASNSVITDNEQFF. The CDR3 region has the DNA TGTGCCAGCAACAGCGTAATCACCGACAATGAGCAGTTCTTC.

This chain connects TRBV9 to TRBJ2-7; perhaps TRBD1 as D (5 bases). This CDR3 region has 15 residues. Germline values: CDR1 SGDLS, CDR2 YYNGEE. Trimming stripped 1 base from V and 0 bases from J, with 11 bases between. The DNA for the CDR3 is TGTGCCAGCAGCGTAAATCGCGACAGCTCCTACGAGCAGTACTTC. Its protein product is CASSVNRDSSYEQYF.

This clonotype turned up a few times. V gene TRBV18 combines with J gene TRBJ2-7, with D unresolved. The J call may be in error: the DNA end matches TRBJ2-5 better. Germline V gene sequence: CDR1 KGHSH, CDR2 LQKENI. The CDR3 spans 13 residues. CDR3 DNA: TGTGCCAGCTCACCAAGGAGCGTTGAGACCCAGTACTTC. It encodes CASSPRSVETQYF.

This rearrangement joins TRBV10-3 to TRBJ2-4; maybe TRBD1 (6 bases). Per germline, CDR1 ENHRY and CDR2 SYGVKD. Trimming took off 3 bases at V and 4 bases at J, with 13 bases between the two ends. The CDR3 consists of 15 residues. The CDR3 region is CAISDPLGAKNIQYF. The CDR3 nucleotides read TGTGCCATCAGTGACCCCCTGGGGGCAAAAAACATTCAGTACTTC.

This clonotype was detected only a few times. V is TRBV7-2 and J is TRBJ2-7; 8 bases are a match to TRBD2. The CDR3 has 14 residues. Per the germline V gene, CDR1 is SGHTA and CDR2 is FQGNSA. After removal of 3 bases from V and 3 bases from J, the junction contained 4 bases not matched to a gene. This CDR3 reads CASSFGGANYEQYF. CDR3 DNA: TGTGCCAGCAGCTTCGGGGGGGCTAACTACGAGCAGTACTTC.

J is TRBJ2-3 and V is TRBV7-3; D is perhaps TRBD2 (5 bases). Germline lookup yields CDR1 SGHTA and CDR2 FQGTGA. The ends were cut back, 5 bases at V and 2 bases at J, with 11 bases in the middle. CDR3 length: 14 residues. The CDR3 DNA follows: TGTGCCAGCAGCACCTCTAGCTCCACAGATACGCAGTATTTT. Its protein product is CASSTSSSTDTQYF. Full variable domain (outside the CDR3, taken from reference TRBV7-3 and TRBJ2-3): GAGVSQTPSNKVTEKGKYVELRCDPISGHTALYWYRQSLGQGPEFLIYFQGTGAADDSGLPNDRFFAVRPEGSVSTLKIQRTERGDSAVYLCASSTSSSTDTQYFGPGTRLTVL.

V and J are TRBV20-1 and TRBJ2-1; 7 bases are a match to TRBD2. Germline V gives CDR1 DFQATT, CDR2 SNEGSKA (reference sequence). The CDR3 spans 16 residues. With V trimmed by 0 bases and J by 6 bases, 11 bases remained unmatched. CDR3 bases: TGCAGTGCTAGAGATCGGGCTAGCGGATTTTTCAATGAGCAGTTCTTC. It is translated as CSARDRASGFFNEQFF.